The 18 T cell receptor beta chains below come from one sample, sequenced in a study of T cells in Graves' hyperthyroidism and ophthalmopathy. RNA transcripts served as the template for amplifying TCR beta CDR3 regions. RT-PCR in the first round (using the HTBI primer set) targeted the TCR CDR3. TCRdb re-called the multiplex PCR reads through MiXCR, storing one row per CDR3 protein. The sample has hundreds of thousands of distinct CDR3 sequences, roughly a third seen once; the top ten hold 30% to 40%. The specimen was blood. The receptors originated from a woman between 40 and 50 years old with Graves' hyperthyroidism.

This clonotype was counted many times. This rearrangement joins TRBV12-3 or TRBV12-4 to TRBJ2-6, with D hard to call. Deletions cut 5 bases from V and 5 bases from J, with 7 bases between. This CDR3 is 13 amino acids long. The CDR3 region is CASSIHRANVLTF. The CDR3 coding sequence is TGTGCCAGCAGTATCCACAGGGCCAACGTCCTGACTTTC.

Many counts were recorded for this clonotype. The chain joins TRBV29-1 to TRBJ2-7, with D uncertain. CDR3 length equals 10 residues. The V end lost 5 bases, the J end lost 2 bases, and 4 bases lay between the germline ends. Germline V gene sequence: CDR1 SQVTM, CDR2 ANQGSEA. The CDR3, as DNA: TGCAGCGTTCTTACCTACGAGCAGTACTTC. Its translation is CSVLTYEQYF.

The chain is built from TRBV5-1 and TRBJ1-2; TRBD1 is a possible D gene (5 bases). Germline assignment: CDR1 SGHRS and CDR2 YFSETQ. The V end lost 3 bases, the J end lost 3 bases, and 12 bases lay between the germline ends. This CDR3 spans 14 amino acids. The CDR3 coding sequence is TGCGCCAGCAGCTCAGCCGACAGATACTATGGCTACACCTTC. Amino acids: CASSSADRYYGYTF.

A note on this clonotype: Its ends do not fully match the called genes, so a read error is possible. The CDR3 region has the DNA TGCAGTGCTAGAGATCCCCAGGGGGCATCCACTCAAGCTTTCTTT. Its protein product is CSARDPQGASTQAFF. The chain couples TRBV20-1 to TRBJ1-1; 8 bases are shared with TRBD1. The germline CDR1 and CDR2 sequences are DFQATT and SNEGSKA (reference sequence). The CDR3 totals 15 residues.

The chain links TRBV7-9 to TRBJ2-7; D tentatively fits TRBD1 or TRBD2 (5 bases each). V lost 6 bases, J lost 5 bases, and 11 bases lay in between. The CDR3 extends over 12 amino acids. From germline, CDR1 is SEHNR and CDR2 FQNEAQ (reference sequence). The CDR3 reads CASRWPGHEQYF. The CDR3 DNA follows: TGTGCCAGCAGATGGCCGGGACACGAGCAGTACTTC. Based on the CDR3 plus reference TRBV7-9 and TRBJ2-7, the full variable domain is DTGVSQNPRHKITKRGQNVTFRCDPISEHNRLYWYRQTLGQGPEFLTYFQNEAQLEKSRLLSDRFSAERPKGSFSTLEIQRTEQGDSAMYLCASRWPGHEQYFGPGTRLTVT.

This clonotype was counted ten times or more. The chain uses TRBV19 and TRBJ1-6; 7 positions agree with TRBD1. Losses at the gene ends were 4 bases for V and 7 bases for J; bases not matched to a gene: 10. Germline CDR1 is LNHDA and CDR2 is SQIVND (reference sequence). The CDR3 is 16 amino acids. CDR3 in DNA: TGTGCCAGTAGTAATGACAGGGAGAATCGGAATTCACCCCTCCACTTT. Its protein product is CASSNDRENRNSPLHF.

This clonotype was observed a handful of times. With a much larger clone just one base away, this may be a read error. The chain uses TRBV10-3 and TRBJ2-7; D is ambiguous. The CDR3 covers 10 residues. Looked up from germline, CDR1 is ENHRY and CDR2 is SYGVKD. Trimming removed 3 bases from V and 10 bases from J, with 7 bases in between. CDR3 residues: CAISEAYQYF. The DNA of the CDR3 is TGTGCCATCAGTGAAGCGTATCAGTACTTC.

This clonotype was found many times. The rearrangement uses TRBV15 and TRBJ1-2; TRBD1 aligns across 8 bases. The CDR3 totals 17 residues. V was clipped by 5 bases and J by 1 base; unmatched bases: 12. CDR1 and CDR2 (germline): LNHNV, YYDKDF (reference sequence). In DNA form, the CDR3 reads TGTGCCACCAGCGGAGGAAGGACAGGGTCCCATAACTATGGCTACACCTTC. It specifies CATSGGRTGSHNYGYTF.

J is TRBJ2-2 and V is TRBV7-8, with 9 bases fitting TRBD2. Trimming cost V 8 bases and J 7 bases; bases outside gene matches: 2. This CDR3 is built from 12 residues. The germline CDR1 and CDR2 sequences are SGHVS and FQNEAQ. This CDR3 reads CASGGGVGELFF. Here the CDR3 DNA reads TGTGCCAGCGGCGGGGGGGTCGGGGAGCTGTTTTTT.

The chain uses TRBV27 and TRBJ1-2, with D maybe TRBD1 (6 bases). The V gene's germline CDR1 is MNHEY and CDR2 SMNVEV (reference sequence). Trimming left V 1 base short and J 6 bases short, with 9 bases between. This CDR3 comprises 13 residues. This CDR3 reads CASSLLGHHGYTF. In DNA, the CDR3 is TGTGCCAGCAGTTTATTGGGACACCATGGCTACACCTTC.

Regarding this clonotype: One junction end disagrees with the germline gene, perhaps due to a read error. The chain links TRBV12-3 or TRBV12-4 to TRBJ1-1; D may be TRBD1 (5 bases). The CDR3 sequence is 12 residues long. CDR3 sequence (DNA): TGTACCAGCACTCAGGGGAACACTGAAGCTTTCTTT. Translating gives CTSTQGNTEAFF.

This clonotype was seen ten or more times. V usage is TRBV2 and J usage is TRBJ2-7; D may be TRBD2 (5 bases). Germline loops: CDR1 SNHLY, CDR2 FYNNEI. The CDR3 consists of 13 residues. Trimming cost V 7 bases and J 0 bases, with 10 bases left between them. DNA of the CDR3: TGTGCCAGCACCGACGGACTCTCCTACGAGCAGTACTTC. Translation gives CASTDGLSYEQYF.

The DNA for the CDR3 is TGTGCCAGCAGGGACACAGGGACATCGGGAGAAAAACTGTTTTTT. It specifies CASRDTGTSGEKLFF. The chain couples TRBV11-1 to TRBJ1-4; TRBD1 might be the D (6 bases). CDR1 and CDR2 from the germline V gene are SGHAT and FQDESV (reference sequence). The CDR3 runs to 15 residues. V lost 6 bases to trimming and J lost 8 bases, with 19 bases between them.

The sample holds many counts of this clonotype. V and J are TRBV29-1 and TRBJ1-5; D possibly corresponds to TRBD1 (6 bases). Trimming removed 7 bases at V and 0 bases at J, with 16 bases between. Germline lookup yields CDR1 SQVTM and CDR2 ANQGSEA. The CDR3 extends over 15 amino acids. The CDR3 region is CSAIPGHYSNQPQHF. DNA of the CDR3: TGCAGCGCTATTCCGGGACACTATAGCAATCAGCCCCAGCATTTT. Together with reference TRBV29-1 and TRBJ1-5, the CDR3 gives the full variable domain: SAVISQKPSRDICQRGTSLTIQCQVDSQVTMMFWYRQQPGQSLTLIATANQGSEATYESGFVIDKFPISRPNLTFSTLTVSNMSPEDSSIYLCSAIPGHYSNQPQHFGDGTRLSIL.

Turning to this clonotype: At one end, the junction sequence differs from germline, possibly due to a read error. The chain carries TRBV19 and TRBJ2-5; no clear D gene. Germline V gives CDR1 LNHDA, CDR2 SQIVND (reference sequence). This CDR3 comprises 15 residues. CDR3 sequence reads: CAGSIILAVQETQYF. The CDR3 bases are TGTGCCGGTAGTATTATTTTGGCAGTCCAAGAGACCCAGTACTTC.

This chain connects TRBV6-2 or TRBV6-3 to TRBJ1-5; no clear D gene. This CDR3 region has 15 residues. Germline values: CDR1 MNHEY, CDR2 SVGEGT. With 2 bases removed from V and 4 bases from J, the gap between germline ends came to 12 bases. CDR3 protein: CASSYGPAGNQPQHF. CDR3 DNA sequence: TGTGCCAGCAGTTACGGTCCGGCGGGTAATCAGCCCCAGCATTTT.

The chain couples TRBV29-1 to TRBJ2-7; D is ambiguous. Matching the DNA end better, TRBJ2-1 makes the J call doubtful. CDR3 length: 12 amino acids. CDR1 SQVTM and CDR2 ANQGSEA come from the germline V gene. The CDR3 region is CSVESPNYEQFF. CDR3 nucleotide sequence: TGCAGCGTTGAGTCCCCCAACTATGAGCAGTTCTTC.

The chain carries TRBV29-1 and TRBJ2-1, with D maybe TRBD1 (5 bases). This CDR3 contains 14 residues. V lost 4 bases and J lost 8, with 18 bases in between. Germline V gives CDR1 SQVTM, CDR2 ANQGSEA. The CDR3, as DNA: TGCAGCGTTGGGCAGGGCCTAGGTAGGGATGAGCAGTTCTTC. This translates into CSVGQGLGRDEQFF.